A selection of T cell receptor beta chains follows, all from one sample in a study of shared clonotypes between healthy human individuals. TCRdb keeps only in-frame clones here, not all; method: immunoSEQ multiplex PCR. The sample lists about 2.1 million clones; roughly 91% were seen once. Sequenced: naive CD8+ T cells from PBMCs. Receptors originate from a man aged 18 to 35 in good health. Some clones in this sample may be carry-over from other donors' samples. CDR3s include the opening cysteine and the closing phenylalanine or tryptophan. Each record gives: J gene, clone size, V gene, D gene, CDR3 length, CDR3 DNA, CDR3 protein. A D gene is named only where the DNA matches it firmly. Not every row has a clone size; where given, it reads once, few, many or a size class.

TRBJ2-7	NA	TRBV27	TRBD2	12	TGTGCCGTAACGGGAGCGGGGTACGAGCAGTACTTC	CAVTGAGYEQYF
TRBJ2-7	NA	TRBV5-1	NA	16	TGCGCCAGCAGCCCCTCCCGGACTGGGGCTTGGGACGAGCAGTACTTC	CASSPSRTGAWDEQYF
TRBJ2-2	once	TRBV5-1	TRBD2	14	TGCGCCAGCAGCGGTGGACTAGTTCGTCGGGAGCTGTTTTTT	CASSGGLVRRELFF
TRBJ2-6	NA	TRBV27	TRBD2	16	TGTGCCAGCAGCCCCCGGGAGGTCTCTGGGGCCAACGTCCTGACTTTC	CASSPREVSGANVLTF
TRBJ2-7	NA	TRBV5-4	NA	16	TGTGCCAGCAGTACCAGGTGGGCGGGGAACCTCTACGAGCAGTACTTC	CASSTRWAGNLYEQYF
TRBJ1-4	once	TRBV4-3	TRBD1	14	TGCGCCAGCAGCCAGAGACAGGGTGGGGAAAAACTGTTTTTT	CASSQRQGGEKLFF
TRBJ2-7	NA	TRBV4-1	TRBD1	17	TGCGCCAGCAGCCCCAACCCCGGGACAGGGGCCCCCTACGAGCAGTACTTC	CASSPNPGTGAPYEQYF
TRBJ2-7	NA	TRBV29-1	NA	11	TGCAGCGTTGAAGGAAGTTACGAGCAGTACTTC	CSVEGSYEQYF
TRBJ2-7	NA	TRBV6-5	TRBD2	16	TGTGCCAGCAGTTACGGGACTAGCGGGAGTCCCCACGAGCAGTACTTC	CASSYGTSGSPHEQYF
TRBJ2-7	NA	TRBV10-2	NA	15	TGCGCCAGCAGTGAGTATGGGAACCCCTCCTACGAGCAGTACTTC	CASSEYGNPSYEQYF
TRBJ2-3	NA	TRBV27	NA	14	TGTGCCAGCAGTTTTGACAGAAGCACAGATACGCAGTATTTT	CASSFDRSTDTQYF
TRBJ1-2	NA	TRBV7-9	TRBD1	15	TGTGCCAGCAGCTTAGAGGACAGGGGGCTCAGAGGCTACACCTTC	CASSLEDRGLRGYTF
TRBJ2-1	NA	TRBV19	NA	15	TGTGCCAGTAGTATCCTAGGGGGAAGTAATGATGAGCAGTTCTTC	CASSILGGSNDEQFF
TRBJ2-1	NA	TRBV7-9	TRBD2	19	TGTGCCAGCAGCCCAGGGGGACTAGCGGGAGGTTTTTTATACAATGAGCAGTTCTTC	CASSPGGLAGGFLYNEQFF
TRBJ1-1	few	TRBV7-9	NA	14	TGTGCCAGCAGCCCGGGGCAGAGTTTGCCTGAAGCTTTCTTT	CASSPGQSLPEAFF